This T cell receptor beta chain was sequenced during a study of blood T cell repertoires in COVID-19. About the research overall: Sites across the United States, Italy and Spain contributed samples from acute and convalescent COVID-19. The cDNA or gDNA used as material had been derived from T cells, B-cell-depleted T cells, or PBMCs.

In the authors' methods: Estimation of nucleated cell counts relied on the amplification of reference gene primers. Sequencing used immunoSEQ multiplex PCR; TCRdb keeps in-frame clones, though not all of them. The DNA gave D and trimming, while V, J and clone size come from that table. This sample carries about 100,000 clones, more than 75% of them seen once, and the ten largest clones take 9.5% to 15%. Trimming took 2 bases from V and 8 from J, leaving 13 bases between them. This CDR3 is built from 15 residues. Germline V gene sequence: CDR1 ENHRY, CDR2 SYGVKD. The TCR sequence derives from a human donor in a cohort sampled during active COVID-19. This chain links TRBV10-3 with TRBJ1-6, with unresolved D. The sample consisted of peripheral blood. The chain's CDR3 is CAISERAGKDSPLHF. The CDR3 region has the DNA TGTGCCATCAGTGAGCGGGCGGGTAAGGATTCACCCCTCCACTTT.